Described below is a single T cell receptor beta chain sequence and its context. The antigen is not known. The V gene lost 4 bases and the J gene lost 0 bases, with 7 bases spanning the gap. The CDR3 loop spans 14 amino acids. The germline V gene has CDR1 SNHLY and CDR2 FYNNEI. These data are taken from a study of T-cell memory formation after mild COVID-19. Study summary: Clusters were largely donor specific.

One entry per CDR3 protein results from TCRdb running MiXCR on the 5' RACE reads. The top ten hold 20% to 25% of the sample, which has some 280,000 distinct CDR3 sequences, 15% to 20% seen once. Study-wide points: While clones contracting from day 15 to 85 were balanced between CD4 and CD8, later expanders leaned CD4+. Clones which contracted sat mainly in CM and EM if CD4+, and in EMRA if CD8+.

Sequences were obtained from PBMCs or a T cell subset sorted from them (not recorded which). The TCR was taken from a man aged 18-30 years who had mild COVID-19 (a few samples of this study predate the infection). Cell type and time point are not known. The chain uses TRBV2 and TRBJ1-3; D is unresolved. In DNA, the CDR3 is TGTGCCAGCAGTGCGTCGGGCTCTGGAAACACCATATATTTT. It codes for CASSASGSGNTIYF.